The present T cell receptor beta chain was sequenced within a study of cytomegalovirus exposure and HLA in healthy donors. Study conclusions and caveats: Within the 100 to 150 validation repertoires, first-cohort TCR clusters tended to co-occur, according to a later analysis. Cytomegalovirus association was assigned to about 150 TCR beta chains. High sensitivity and specificity were reportedly achieved when the classifier diagnosed cytomegalovirus status.

The data were produced by immunoSEQ multiplex PCR, yet TCRdb's version contains in-frame clones alone and is incomplete. The table shows 130,000 or so clones, with more than 70% occurring only once. The germline V gene encodes CDR1 MNHEY and CDR2 SVGAGI. The CDR3 contains 15 residues. V dropped 2 bases and J dropped 6 bases, with 15 bases sitting between them. Details on this clone: Its target is unknown.

The receptor was derived from a woman aged 30 to 39 in good health and CMV-seronegative. J is TRBJ2-3 and V is TRBV6-5; a possible D gene is TRBD2 (6 bases). Sequenced material: PBMCs. The CDR3 region has the DNA TGTGCCAGCAGTTACGGGGGGAGGTTAACGGATACGCAGTATTTT. This encodes CASSYGGRLTDTQYF.